These T cell receptor beta chains were read from a single sample in a study of T cell responses to AZD1222 COVID-19 vaccine. The method was immunoSEQ multiplex PCR; TCRdb's version includes in-frame clones alone and lacks a portion of them. The sample consists of 120,000 or so clones, less than 95% of them appearing once. Specimen: peripheral blood, collected on day 0 of AZD1222 vaccination. Receptors originate from an adult in good health. Both conserved end residues are part of each CDR3. The D gene is left open where the match is weak. Clone size is stated in some rows and not others, as once, few, many or a class when expanded.

d_call j_call v_call clone_size cdr3_nt cdr3_aa
- TRBJ2-1 TRBV24-1 - TGTGCCACCAGTGACTACAGGATCCGAAGGAATGAGCAGTTCTTC CATSDYRIRRNEQFF
TRBD2 TRBJ2-1 TRBV7-2 - TGTGCCAGCAGCTTCCCGGGACTAGAGTACAATGAGCAGTTCTTC CASSFPGLEYNEQFF
- TRBJ1-1 TRBV7-9 - TGTGCCAGCAGCCGTCTCGGGGGCACTGAAGCTTTCTTT CASSRLGGTEAFF
- TRBJ2-1 TRBV7-9 - TGTGCCAGCAGCTTATTTTCTAGCGACAATGAGCAGTTCTTC CASSLFSSDNEQFF
- TRBJ2-7 TRBV6-5 - TGTGCCAGCAGTTACTCCCCCGGATCTCCCCGAGAGCAGTACTTC CASSYSPGSPREQYF
- TRBJ1-4 TRBV9 few TGTGCCAGCAGCCTAGCAGGGGCTGCTAATGAAAAACTGTTTTTT CASSLAGAANEKLFF
- TRBJ1-1 TRBV6-1 - TGTGCCAGCAGTGTTGGGCTACGACAACCGAACACTGAAGCTTTCTTT CASSVGLRQPNTEAFF
- TRBJ2-7 TRBV2 few TGTGCCAGCAAGGGCAACACCTACGAGCAGTACTTC CASKGNTYEQYF
- TRBJ1-6 TRBV28 - TGTGCCAGCAGTTTATCTGGTTTGGGACGAAATGGTGATTCACCCCTCCACTTT CASSLSGLGRNGDSPLHF
- TRBJ1-4 TRBV3-1/TRBV3-2 - TGTGCCAGCAGCCTAGACAGTGCAACTAATGAAAAACTGTTTTTT CASSLDSATNEKLFF
- TRBJ2-2 TRBV4-3 - TGCGCCAGCAGTAGGGGGTCCGGGGACGGGGAGCTGTTTTTT CASSRGSGDGELFF
- TRBJ1-5 TRBV11-2 - TGTGCCAGCAGCTTAGAACGGGCTGATCAGCCCCAGCATTTT CASSLERADQPQHF
- TRBJ2-2 TRBV19 - TGTGCCAGTAGTATTCGGACCGGGGAGCTGTTTTTT CASSIRTGELFF
- TRBJ2-2 TRBV7-3 once TGTGCCAGCAGCCCGAACGCCGGGGAGCTGTTTTTT CASSPNAGELFF
TRBD1 TRBJ1-5 TRBV6-5 - TGTGCCAGCACACAGGGGGCGTTGGGCAATCAGCCCCAGCATTTT CASTQGALGNQPQHF
- TRBJ2-3 TRBV2 - TGTGCCAGCCCTACAGGGAGGCCAGATACGCAGTATTTT CASPTGRPDTQYF
- TRBJ1-5 TRBV28 - TGTGCCAGCAGTTTACGCGGTTATCAGCCCCAGCATTTT CASSLRGYQPQHF
- TRBJ1-2 TRBV28 - TGTGCCAGCAGTTTAGGCCGGCCCCTGACGGTCCTTAAGCCGCCTTATGGCTACACCTTC CASSLGRPLTVLKPPYGYTF
- TRBJ1-4 TRBV2 once TGTGCCAGCAGACCAAGGACACCCGCAACTAATGAAAAACTGTTTTTT CASRPRTPATNEKLFF
- TRBJ2-3 TRBV3-1/TRBV3-2 - TGTGCCAGCAGCCAAGAGGGCAGAGTCACAGATACGCAGTATTTT CASSQEGRVTDTQYF
TRBD2 TRBJ2-5 TRBV11-2 - TGTGCCAGCAGTCTTGGGGAGAGTAGCGGGAGGGCGTCCCAGTACTTC CASSLGESSGRASQYF
- TRBJ1-2 TRBV10-3 once TGTGCCATCAGTGATACCAGGGGAGGCGGCTACACCTTC CAISDTRGGGYTF
TRBD1 TRBJ1-5 TRBV27 - TGTGCCAGCAGTCCAGGGGGCTACAATCAGCCCCAGCATTTT CASSPGGYNQPQHF
TRBD1 TRBJ1-3 TRBV10-3 - TGTGCCATCAGCGACAGGGGGCACACCATATATTTT CAISDRGHTIYF
- TRBJ1-2 TRBV10-3 - TGTGCCATCAGTGAGTCGACCAGCTCCTCCTATGGCTACACCTTC CAISESTSSSYGYTF
- TRBJ2-1 TRBV29-1 - TGCAGCGCTGAGAGATCGGGTAATGAGCAGTTCTTC CSAERSGNEQFF
TRBD2 TRBJ2-3 TRBV28 - TGTGCCACCGCCCGGGGGGTTGATACGCAGTATTTT CATARGVDTQYF
- TRBJ2-4 TRBV15 - TGTGCCACCAGCAGAGAGATCGAGTGGGGCAAGTACTTC CATSREIEWGKYF
- TRBJ1-2 TRBV28 - TGTGCCAGCAGTTCGGGAGCGGTCGATGGCTACACCTTC CASSSGAVDGYTF
- TRBJ1-4 TRBV3-1/TRBV3-2 - TGTGCCAGCAAGAGGGGAAACTTGGCGGGTGAAAAACTGTTTTTT CASKRGNLAGEKLFF
- TRBJ1-5 TRBV6-5 - TGTGCCAGCAGACAAAATCAGCCCCAGCATTTT CASRQNQPQHF
- TRBJ1-6 TRBV7-2 - TGTGCCAGCAGCCGGGACCGAAGGGATAATTCACCCCTCCACTTT CASSRDRRDNSPLHF
- TRBJ2-7 TRBV4-1 - TGCGCCAGCAGCCAAGTAGGATACAGGGACGAGCAGTACTTC CASSQVGYRDEQYF
TRBD2 TRBJ2-1 TRBV10-3 - TGTGCCATCATGGCGGGAGGCAACAATGAGCAGTTCTTC CAIMAGGNNEQFF